The T cell receptor beta chain described here comes from a study of T-cell memory formation after mild COVID-19 (dated by TCRdb to the early 2020s). Concerning the study at large: Most TCR sequence clusters were specific to one of the two donors. Two young, previously healthy adult volunteers made up the cohort, one male and one female. Longitudinal TCRalpha and TCRbeta repertoire sequencing tracked T-cell clones expanding and contracting after mild COVID-19 in a couple of donors. Results the study describes overall, beyond this receptor: From day 15 to 85, contracting clones showed balanced CD4/CD8 phenotypes, whereas a second wave of clones that expanded from day 15 to 37 leaned towards CD4+. The second-wave clones that peaked on day 37 were not confirmed to be SARS-CoV-2 specific. Contracting CD4+ clones appeared mostly in the CM and EM memory subsets, whereas CD8+ clones were enriched in EMRA. Some responding clones were detected in pre-infection memory, suggesting pre-existing cross-reactive memory T cells joined the SARS-CoV-2 response. The study covered only a couple of mild cases, and larger cohorts including severe cases with pre-infection samples were considered necessary.

The sequencer listed for this sample is Illumina NovaSeq 6000. TCRalpha and TCRbeta cDNA libraries were built by 5'RACE with constant-segment primers, adding sample barcodes and unique molecular identifiers. RNA was extracted from every sample with Trizol reagent. Libraries were amplified in two PCR steps, with a second sample barcode and Illumina TruSeq adapters added in the second step. The libraries were sequenced on an Illumina NovaSeq using 2 x 150 bp paired-end reads. The original methods were these. Reads were demultiplexed and collapsed into UMI-guided consensus sequences with migec v1.2.7. Using mixcr v2.1.11, UMI consensuses were aligned to TRA and TRB V and J templates and then assembled into clonotypes. A clonotype was counted as expanded or contracted only when both edgeR and NoisET called the clonotype significant, with the noise models trained on biological replicates. For edgeR calls, the cutoffs were a false discovery rate-adjusted p below 0.01 and a log2 fold-change threshold of 1. As an exploratory analysis of dynamics, PCA with hierarchical clustering was applied to max-normalized trajectories of the 1000 most abundant clonotypes. Each responding clone was given a CD4 or CD8 phenotype based on the CD4+ and CD8+ repertoires, which had been sequenced separately. The raw public data were reprocessed by TCRdb itself: fastp quality trimming at Q25, MiXCR clonotype calling, in-frame beta chains only. When rows share a CDR3 protein, they turn into one entry using the most common DNA and genes. For this entry, the V and J calls and clone size follow TCRdb and not the study's own pipeline. The sample profile shows 55,000 to 80,000 distinct CDR3 sequences; roughly 10% of them were found once. The top ten hold approximately 1.1% of the sample.

Ficoll-Paque density gradient centrifugation was the method used to isolate PBMCs. The germline V gene supplies CDR1 SGHTA and CDR2 FQGNSA. The V and J ends are trimmed by 3 bases and 0 bases, leaving 6 bases between them. The CDR3 numbers 14 residues from cysteine through phenylalanine. Solely the CDR3 DNA is kept, with 42 bases framed from the first base. This clonotype appeared a few times. Its cognate antigen has yet to be identified. There are no base qualities to consult, and no much larger clone falls within one base. The sequence derives from a young man who had mild COVID-19 (a few samples of this study predate the infection). The sample titles of this study are shuffled in the database, so cell type and time point are left out; the donor was told from shared clones. This receptor chain uses TRBV7-2 and TRBJ1-3; the D gene is possibly TRBD1, with 5 bases matching. Sequencing was done on a sample of PBMCs or a T cell subset sorted from them (not recorded which). The DNA reads as follows: TGTGCCAGCAGCTTCGACAGCTCTGGAAACACCATATATTTT. This gives the protein CASSFDSSGNTIYF.